This TCR beta chain was observed in a study of blood T cell repertoires in COVID-19. Across the whole study: COVID-19 samples from acute and convalescent phases originated in the United States, Italy and Spain. T cells, B-cell-depleted T cells, or PBMCs provided the cDNA or gDNA that served as material.

CDR1 is SGHNT, CDR2 YYREEE, per germline (reference sequence). The CDR3 sequence is 17 residues long. The V gene end was trimmed by 0 bases and the J gene end by 7 bases; junction bases not matched to a gene: 9. In the authors' methods: Reference gene primer amplification in the assay estimated nucleated cell counts. The protocol was immunoSEQ multiplex PCR, while the TCRdb copy is restricted to in-frame clones and leaves out a portion. For V, J and clone size, that table is used; D and trimming come from the DNA. The sample contains 150,000 to 200,000 clones, about 86% of which appear only once. This rearrangement joins TRBV5-4 to TRBJ2-1; the match to TRBD2 covers 11 bases. The origin of this receptor is a woman of 80 years or more in a cohort sampled during active or convalescent COVID-19. The sequenced material came from peripheral blood. The CDR3 DNA sequence: TGTGCCAGCAGCTTGGCGGGCTGGGGACTAGCGGTTAATGAGCAGTTCTTC. Translated: CASSLAGWGLAVNEQFF.